The 30 T cell receptor beta chains listed next were all sequenced from one sample in a study of shared clonotypes between healthy human individuals. Method: immunoSEQ multiplex PCR; TCRdb's copy keeps in-frame clones and lacks some. The top ten clones hold approximately 2% of a sample with fewer than 850,000 clones, less than 80% of them seen once. The sequencing sample was made of memory CD4+ T cells sorted from blood. Documented subset: CD45RA-negative fraction. These receptors came from a woman aged 25 to 39 in good health.

The chain has TRBV6-6 and TRBJ2-3, with D unclear. V lost 7 bases, J lost 6 bases, and 11 bases lay in between. Germline V gene lookup returns CDR1 MNHNY and CDR2 SVGAGI (reference sequence). CDR3 length equals 12 residues. The CDR3 DNA is TGTGCCAGCACCACCCTTGGGGATACGCAGTATTTT. It specifies CASTTLGDTQYF.

This chain uses TRBV5-1 with TRBJ2-1; perhaps TRBD2 as D (6 bases). The CDR3 has 11 amino acids. Trimming pared 7 bases from V and 7 bases from J, leaving 9 bases between. CDR1 and CDR2 (germline): SGHRS, YFSETQ. CDR3 sequence reads: CASWGENEQFF. In DNA form, the CDR3 reads TGCGCCAGCTGGGGGGAGAATGAGCAGTTCTTC. The full variable domain, with the rest looked up from reference TRBV5-1 and TRBJ2-1, is KAGVTQTPRYLIKTRGQQVTLSCSPISGHRSVSWYQQTPGQGLQFLFEYFSETQRNKGNFPGRFSGRQFSNSRSEMNVSTLELGDSALYLCASWGENEQFFGPGTRLTVL.

V is TRBV29-1 and J is TRBJ1-6; 8 bases agree with TRBD1. The CDR3 has 15 amino acids. From germline, CDR1 is SQVTM and CDR2 ANQGSEA. Losses at the gene ends were 6 bases for V and 10 bases for J; bases not matched to a gene: 14. The CDR3 reads CSVRSGTGLGSPLHF. In DNA, the CDR3 is TGCAGCGTGCGCAGCGGGACAGGACTAGGATCACCCCTCCACTTT.

The V and J genes are TRBV19 and TRBJ2-1; TRBD1 is a possible D gene (6 bases). Germline lookup yields CDR1 LNHDA and CDR2 SQIVND (reference sequence). Trimming left V 4 bases short and J 0 bases short, with 10 bases between. CDR3 length equals 15 residues. The CDR3 nucleotides read TGTGCCAGTAGTAGCGACAGGTTCTCCTACAATGAGCAGTTCTTC. Its protein is CASSSDRFSYNEQFF.

This clone was found a few times. The gene calls are TRBV7-9 and TRBJ1-1; no clear D gene. The V end was cut by 0 bases, the J end by 7 bases, with 6 bases between. CDR1 is SEHNR, CDR2 FQNEAQ, per germline (reference sequence). The CDR3 loop spans 12 amino acids. CDR3 region: CASSLASGEAFF. CDR3 in DNA: TGTGCCAGCAGCTTAGCGTCGGGTGAAGCTTTCTTT.

The chain combines TRBV5-4 with TRBJ1-2, with a weak D call TRBD1 (5 bases). The CDR3 totals 14 residues. V dropped 5 bases and J dropped 4 bases, with 15 bases sitting between them. Looked up from germline, CDR1 is SGHNT and CDR2 is YYREEE (reference sequence). This CDR3 is CASSTPRDGYGYTF. CDR3 nucleotide sequence: TGTGCCAGCAGTACTCCCAGGGACGGCTATGGCTACACCTTC.

The V call is TRBV7-7, the J call TRBJ2-5; perhaps TRBD2 as D (7 bases). V was cut by 5 bases and J by 5 bases, with 15 bases left in between. The CDR3 is 14 residues long. Per germline, CDR1 SSHAT and CDR2 FNYEAQ (reference sequence). This CDR3 is CASSGPGGEETQYF. In nucleotides, the CDR3 is TGTGCCAGCAGCGGACCGGGGGGCGAGGAGACCCAGTACTTC.

The DNA of the CDR3 is TGTGCCAGCAGCTCAAAGCGGGGGGCCTACGAGCAGTACTTC. Protein product: CASSSKRGAYEQYF. V gene TRBV7-8 combines with J gene TRBJ2-7; 9 positions agree with TRBD2. Unmatched junction bases numbered 3, after V lost 4 bases and J lost 2 bases. The CDR3 is made up of 14 amino acids. Germline V lookup: CDR1 SGHVS, CDR2 FQNEAQ.

V is TRBV10-3 and J is TRBJ1-6, with D perhaps TRBD1 (6 bases). Germline lookup yields CDR1 ENHRY and CDR2 SYGVKD. This CDR3 has 14 amino acids. Trimming removed 6 bases from V and 8 bases from J, with 14 bases in between. The CDR3 loop reads CAIRGGGQDSPLHF. The CDR3 bases are TGTGCCATCAGGGGCGGGGGCCAGGATTCACCCCTCCACTTT.

V and J are TRBV27 and TRBJ2-3, with unresolved D. Germline V gene lookup returns CDR1 MNHEY and CDR2 SMNVEV (reference sequence). The CDR3 sequence is 13 residues long. The ends were cut back, 6 bases at V and 2 bases at J, with 9 bases in the middle. CDR3 nucleotide sequence: TGTGCCAGCAGGAAGGAGTTCACAGATACGCAGTATTTT. Residues: CASRKEFTDTQYF.

V gene TRBV7-9 combines with J gene TRBJ2-5; D tentatively reads TRBD1 or TRBD2 (6 bases each). V was shortened by 1 base and J by 5 bases, with 17 bases between the two germline ends. The CDR3 is 16 amino acids. Looked up from germline, CDR1 is SEHNR and CDR2 is FQNEAQ (reference sequence). The CDR3 sequence is CASSLGSGGRGETQYF. For the CDR3, the DNA is TGTGCCAGCAGCTTAGGTTCCGGGGGCCGAGGGGAGACCCAGTACTTC.

The chain combines TRBV5-1 with TRBJ1-3, with D unclear. CDR3 length: 15 amino acids. Germline V gene lookup returns CDR1 SGHRS and CDR2 YFSETQ. Trimming took off 4 bases at V and 1 base at J, with 12 bases between the two ends. The CDR3 coding sequence is TGCGCCAGCAGCCGTGACACTACATCTGGAAACACCATATATTTT. It codes for CASSRDTTSGNTIYF.

The rearrangement joins TRBV6-1 to TRBJ1-5, with D tentatively TRBD1 (6 bases). CDR1 MNHNS and CDR2 SASEGT come from the germline V gene. The V and J ends lost 4 bases and 2 bases respectively, with 9 bases between them. The CDR3 covers 14 residues. The CDR3 coding sequence is TGTGCCAGCAGTGGTTACAGGGGCAATCAGCCCCAGCATTTT. Protein: CASSGYRGNQPQHF.

This clone was seen a single time. In the same sample, other DNA sequences code for this CDR3. The chain employs TRBV9 and TRBJ2-1, with a possible D match to TRBD2 (5 bases). The CDR3 length is 16 residues. Germline CDR1 SGDLS, CDR2 YYNGEE. V was clipped by 1 base and J by 0 bases, with 11 bases between them. The CDR3 reads CASSVSQGSSYNEQFF. The CDR3, as DNA: TGTGCCAGCAGCGTATCACAAGGGAGCTCCTACAATGAGCAGTTCTTC. The full variable domain, completed using reference TRBV9 and TRBJ2-1, is DSGVTQTPKHLITATGQRVTLRCSPRSGDLSVYWYQQSLDQGLQFLIQYYNGEERAKGNILERFSAQQFPDLHSELNLSSLELGDSALYFCASSVSQGSSYNEQFFGPGTRLTVL.

The V call is TRBV6-1, the J call TRBJ2-7; D remains unclear. The CDR3 is made up of 11 amino acids. V lost 4 bases and J 8 bases, leaving 9 bases between the germline ends. Germline lookup yields CDR1 MNHNS and CDR2 SASEGT. This CDR3 reads CASSGSTKQYF. The DNA for the CDR3 is TGTGCCAGCAGTGGGTCTACGAAGCAGTACTTC.

The chain has TRBV11-1 and TRBJ1-2; no firm D call. CDR3 length equals 14 residues. Germline-derived CDR1 and CDR2 are SGHAT and FQDESV (reference sequence). Trimming took 6 bases from V and 8 from J, leaving 19 bases between them. The CDR3 nucleotides read TGTGCCAGCAGTTTCAGATCAGGTTTCAACGGCTACACCTTC. As protein: CASSFRSGFNGYTF.

In this sample, this clone turned up many times. The genes are TRBV2 and TRBJ1-5; the D is unclear. Looked up from germline, CDR1 is SNHLY and CDR2 is FYNNEI. V shed 3 bases and J shed 0 bases, with 9 bases lying between them. This CDR3 has 15 amino acids. The CDR3 spells CASSDDGLSNQPQHF. CDR3 in DNA: TGTGCCAGCAGTGATGACGGACTTAGCAATCAGCCCCAGCATTTT.

With respect to this clone: Other DNA sequences from this sample encode an identical CDR3 as well. The V and J genes are TRBV19 and TRBJ1-5; no reliable D call. Trimming removed 3 bases from V and 2 bases from J, with 8 bases in between. Per germline, CDR1 LNHDA and CDR2 SQIVND (reference sequence). The CDR3 is 14 amino acids. The CDR3 bases are TGTGCCAGTAGTATTACCGGGGGCAATCAGCCCCAGCATTTT. It yields the protein CASSITGGNQPQHF.

This clone turned up a few times. CDR3 sequence (DNA): TGTGCCAGCAGCTTAGCGCGGGGGGGGTCCGGGACCCAGTACTTC. Encoded protein: CASSLARGGSGTQYF. The chain combines TRBV7-6 with TRBJ2-5; TRBD2 matches 9 bases. The CDR3 length is 15 residues. Germline V gives CDR1 SGHVS, CDR2 FNYEAQ. V shed 0 bases, J shed 7 bases, and the junction held 6 bases outside the gene matches.

The chain recombines TRBV30 with TRBJ2-1, with D perhaps TRBD2 (6 bases). Between the trimmed V and J ends, which lost 5 bases and 4 bases, there was a span of 18 bases. The length of the CDR3 is 15 residues. Per the germline V gene, CDR1 is GTSNPN and CDR2 is SVGIG (reference sequence). CDR3 amino acids: CAWHPDSGHYNEQFF. The CDR3 DNA sequence: TGTGCCTGGCACCCAGACAGCGGGCATTACAATGAGCAGTTCTTC.

Of note for this clone: Other DNA variants within this sample encode the same CDR3. The chain has TRBV20-1 and TRBJ2-7; D not certain. Trimming left V 7 bases short and J 1 base short, with 5 bases between. CDR1 and CDR2 from the germline V gene are DFQATT and SNEGSKA (reference sequence). The CDR3 covers 10 residues. The CDR3 spells CSVGSYEQYF. CDR3 nucleotides: TGCAGTGTAGGATCCTACGAGCAGTACTTC.

The CDR3 nucleotides are TGTGCCAGCAGCGTAAGGATAGCGGGAGAGTTAAATGAGCAGTTCTTC. It is translated as CASSVRIAGELNEQFF. The chain has TRBV9 and TRBJ2-1, with 9 bases matching TRBD2. This CDR3 region has 16 residues. CDR1 SGDLS and CDR2 YYNGEE come from the germline V gene. The V and J ends lost 1 base and 7 bases, in that order; junction bases with no gene match: 9.

This chain uses TRBV5-1 with TRBJ2-7, with 8 positions matching TRBD2. V dropped 0 bases and J dropped 4; count of bases not matched to a gene: 9. Germline lookup yields CDR1 SGHRS and CDR2 YFSETQ. The CDR3 runs 16 residues. CDR3 bases: TGCGCCAGCAGCTTGGTCTCCCAGCGGGAGAGTTACGAGCAGTACTTC. Residues: CASSLVSQRESYEQYF.

The chain combines TRBV5-1 with TRBJ1-1, with TRBD1 matching over 7 bases. CDR1 is SGHRS and CDR2 is YFSETQ in the germline V gene. With 3 bases clipped from V and 1 base from J, the junction kept 6 bases outside the gene matches. The CDR3 is 15 amino acids. The CDR3 spells CASSSTPGGNTEAFF. The CDR3 DNA sequence: TGCGCCAGCAGCTCCACCCCAGGGGGGAACACTGAAGCTTTCTTT.

The gene calls are TRBV5-1 and TRBJ2-7; 8 nucleotides agree with TRBD2. Germline V gene sequence: CDR1 SGHRS, CDR2 YFSETQ. The CDR3 is made up of 19 amino acids. Trimming took 0 bases from V and 7 from J; bases not matched to a gene: 21. The CDR3 nucleotides are TGCGCCAGCAGCTTGGCCGGGGGACTAGTCTCGGATCGGCCTAGGGAGCAGTACTTC. Translating it yields CASSLAGGLVSDRPREQYF.

The genes are TRBV28 and TRBJ1-2; D uncertain. V lost 6 bases to trimming and J lost 5 bases, with 13 bases between them. CDR3 length equals 13 residues. Germline V gene data show CDR1 as MDHEN and CDR2 as SYDVKM. The CDR3 protein is CASRLGVQYGYTF. The CDR3 nucleotides are TGTGCCAGCAGACTCGGGGTCCAATATGGCTACACCTTC.

This clone has just a few counts. This specimen includes other DNA sequences encoding the same CDR3. J is TRBJ2-1 and V is TRBV5-1; maybe TRBD2 (6 bases). Trimming cost V 4 bases and J 0 bases, with 11 bases left between them. Germline CDR1 SGHRS, CDR2 YFSETQ. The CDR3 has 15 amino acids. The CDR3 here is CASSRDSSSYNEQFF. As DNA, the CDR3 is TGCGCCAGCAGCCGGGACTCAAGCTCCTACAATGAGCAGTTCTTC.

This clone was counted between two and nine times. CDR3 amino acids: CASSSGTEYNEQFF. In nucleotides, the CDR3 is TGCGCCAGCAGCTCCGGGACAGAATACAATGAGCAGTTCTTC. The chain joins TRBV5-1 to TRBJ2-1; 7 nucleotides match TRBD1. CDR3 length: 14 residues. Germline CDR1 is SGHRS and CDR2 is YFSETQ. With V trimmed by 3 bases and J by 4 bases, 4 bases remained unmatched.

The sample holds one count of this clone. The V call is TRBV19, the J call TRBJ2-4, with D hard to call. The CDR3 covers 14 residues. V was trimmed by 4 bases and J by 0 bases, leaving 7 bases between them. Germline-derived CDR1 and CDR2 are LNHDA and SQIVND (reference sequence). This CDR3 is CASSSPVAKNIQYF. CDR3 DNA sequence: TGTGCCAGTAGTAGCCCCGTAGCCAAAAACATTCAGTACTTC.

V and J are TRBV19 and TRBJ2-7; possible D gene TRBD2, 6 bases. This CDR3 has 14 amino acids. CDR1 and CDR2 from the germline V gene are LNHDA and SQIVND (reference sequence). V shed 2 bases and J shed 6 bases, with 14 bases lying between them. CDR3 in DNA: TGTGCCAGTAGTATATCGGCGGGATCGGGCGAGCAGTACTTC. This translates into CASSISAGSGEQYF.